The 20 T cell receptor beta chains below all came from one sample that was sequenced in a study of blood T cell repertoires in COVID-19. The method was immunoSEQ multiplex PCR; TCRdb's version includes in-frame clones alone and lacks a portion of them. The sample shows more than 300,000 clones, almost 90% of them seen only once. The specimen was peripheral blood. The receptors here all came from a woman between 40 and 50 years old with COVID-19, enrolled during active disease.

This clone has more than one count but fewer than ten. The chain uses TRBV30 and TRBJ1-1, with D unresolved. This CDR3 spans 13 amino acids. The germline V gene encodes CDR1 GTSNPN and CDR2 SVGIG (reference sequence). Trimming took off 1 base at V and 4 bases at J, with 10 bases between the two ends. This CDR3 reads CAWSERRPTEAFF. CDR3 coding DNA: TGTGCCTGGAGTGAACGGCGGCCCACTGAAGCTTTCTTT.

This chain links TRBV5-4 with TRBJ2-7; no definite D call. CDR3 length equals 15 residues. With 0 bases removed from V and 1 base from J, the gap between germline ends came to 11 bases. Germline V gene data show CDR1 as SGHNT and CDR2 as YYREEE (reference sequence). CDR3 region: CASSLEAARSYEQYF. The CDR3 DNA reads as TGTGCCAGCAGCTTGGAGGCGGCCCGATCCTACGAGCAGTACTTC.

This clone was recorded only once. The V gene is TRBV21-1, the J gene TRBJ1-2; the table's TRBD1 call for D was not verified on the DNA. TRBV21-1 is recorded as a pseudogene. The CDR3 consists of 14 residues. The CDR3 is CASSNETPPYGYTF. CDR3 sequence (DNA): TGTGCCAGCAGCAATGAGACACCGCCTTATGGCTACACCTTC.

The chain recombines TRBV4-3 with TRBJ1-1; 7 bases fit TRBD1. CDR3 length equals 14 residues. With 1 base clipped from V and 8 bases from J, the junction kept 7 bases outside the gene matches. Germline assignment: CDR1 LGHNA and CDR2 YSLEER. In DNA, the CDR3 is TGCGCCAGCAGCCAAGCAGGGGGGATGTGGGAAGCTTTCTTT. The encoded protein is CASSQAGGMWEAFF.

The chain links TRBV7-9 to TRBJ2-1; 9 bases match TRBD1. This CDR3 is built from 16 residues. Germline CDR1 reads SEHNR; CDR2 reads FQNEAQ (reference sequence). V lost 1 base and J lost 6; bases outside the gene matches: 7. The CDR3 DNA reads TGTGCCAGCAGCTTAGTGTGGGACAGGGCCATCAATGAGCAGTTCTTC. Its protein is CASSLVWDRAINEQFF.

This clone was detected only a few times. The chain has TRBV10-3 and TRBJ2-1, with D perhaps TRBD2 (5 bases). Looked up from germline, CDR1 is ENHRY and CDR2 is SYGVKD. With 3 bases removed from V and 6 bases from J, the gap between germline ends came to 12 bases. The CDR3 is made up of 14 amino acids. CDR3 residues: CAISDRTRSNEQFF. The CDR3 nucleotides are TGTGCCATCAGTGACCGAACTAGATCCAATGAGCAGTTCTTC.

The chain is built from TRBV7-2 and TRBJ1-2; D is unclear. The germline V gene has CDR1 SGHTA and CDR2 FQGNSA. This CDR3 contains 13 residues. Trimming took off 4 bases at V and 4 bases at J, with 10 bases between the two ends. The CDR3 DNA follows: TGTGCCAGCAGCTCCAACATGGCCTATGGCTACACCTTC. This gives the protein CASSSNMAYGYTF.

V gene TRBV7-6 combines with J gene TRBJ1-1, with TRBD1 matching over 8 bases. Germline CDR1 and CDR2: SGHVS and FNYEAQ. The CDR3 is made up of 15 amino acids. V lost 6 bases and J lost 2; bases outside the gene matches: 8. For the CDR3, the DNA is TGTGCCAGCAGTCGTAGGACAGGGATAAACACTGAAGCTTTCTTT. Amino acids: CASSRRTGINTEAFF.

The chain couples TRBV12-5 to TRBJ1-1; 7 bases are shared with TRBD1. This CDR3 has 13 amino acids. Germline lookup yields CDR1 LGHNT and CDR2 FRNRAP. The V gene end was trimmed by 1 base and the J gene end by 9 bases; junction bases not matched to a gene: 5. The CDR3 DNA is TGTGCTAGTGGTTTGGGGACAGGCACCAAAGCTTTCTTT. Its translation: CASGLGTGTKAFF.

This chain connects TRBV7-6 to TRBJ2-2, with D uncertain. Germline V gives CDR1 SGHVS, CDR2 FNYEAQ. The CDR3 totals 15 residues. V was clipped by 0 bases and J by 5 bases, with 10 bases between them. This chain's CDR3 is CASSLAGIMTGELFF. CDR3 nucleotides: TGTGCCAGCAGCTTAGCGGGCATCATGACCGGGGAGCTGTTTTTT.

This CDR3 reads CASLQGADEQFF. The CDR3 bases are TGTGCCAGCTTACAGGGGGCCGATGAGCAGTTCTTC. The chain couples TRBV18 to TRBJ2-1; 9 bases are a match to TRBD1. Per the germline V gene, CDR1 is KGHSH and CDR2 is LQKENI. This CDR3 comprises 12 residues. V was clipped by 7 bases and J by 8 bases; unmatched bases: 3.

A note on this clone: One end of the junction is discordant with germline, which a read error may explain. J is TRBJ1-6 and V is TRBV6-6, with unresolved D. There are 12 residues in the CDR3. Germline CDR1 and CDR2: MNHNY and SVGAGI (reference sequence). The DNA for the CDR3 is TGTGCCAGCAATTACCCCGATTCACCCCTCCACTTT. Translation gives CASNYPDSPLHF.

V and J are TRBV7-9 and TRBJ2-7, with 8 positions matching TRBD1. Trimming removed 1 base from V and 0 bases from J; junction bases left unmatched: 8. Germline V gives CDR1 SEHNR, CDR2 FQNEAQ (reference sequence). The CDR3 consists of 17 residues. CDR3 nucleotides: TGTGCCAGCAGCTTAGTAAGCGGACAGGGCAACTCCTACGAGCAGTACTTC. Translated, it gives CASSLVSGQGNSYEQYF.

The gene calls are TRBV7-2 and TRBJ2-2; D is undetermined. The germline CDR1 and CDR2 sequences are SGHTA and FQGNSA. This CDR3 contains 13 residues. V shed 4 bases and J shed 1 base, with 4 bases lying between them. CDR3 in amino acids: CASSSLNTGELFF. CDR3 coding DNA: TGTGCCAGCAGCTCCTTGAACACCGGGGAGCTGTTTTTT.

This chain joins TRBV19 and TRBJ2-1; D may be TRBD2 (5 bases). Germline CDR1 is LNHDA and CDR2 is SQIVND (reference sequence). There are 16 residues in the CDR3. Deletions cut 3 bases from V and 4 bases from J, with 16 bases between. The CDR3: CASSIREGSKYNEQFF. CDR3 in DNA: TGTGCCAGTAGTATTCGCGAGGGCAGCAAATACAATGAGCAGTTCTTC. The full variable domain, in which reference TRBV19 and TRBJ2-1 provide the parts outside the CDR3, is DGGITQSPKYLFRKEGQNVTLSCEQNLNHDAMYWYRQDPGQGLRLIYYSQIVNDFQKGDIAEGYSVSREKKESFPLTVTSAQKNPTAFYLCASSIREGSKYNEQFFGPGTRLTVL.

The chain carries TRBV6-5 and TRBJ1-1; D is unclear. Per germline, CDR1 MNHEY and CDR2 SVGAGI. There are 13 residues in the CDR3. V was pared by 6 bases and J by 0 bases, with 8 bases between. This CDR3 is CASSLTLNTEAFF. CDR3 DNA: TGTGCCAGCAGCCTTACACTGAACACTGAAGCTTTCTTT.

The chain is built from TRBV2 and TRBJ2-1, with 12 positions matching TRBD2. This CDR3 region has 18 residues. With 10 bases clipped from V and 0 bases from J, the junction kept 13 bases outside the gene matches. Germline V lookup: CDR1 SNHLY, CDR2 FYNNEI. CDR3 coding DNA: TGTGCCATCCCTCGAGGACTAGCGGGAAAAAGCTCCTACAATGAGCAGTTCTTC. Its protein is CAIPRGLAGKSSYNEQFF. Complete variable domain (other parts from reference TRBV2 and TRBJ2-1): EPEVTQTPSHQVTQMGQEVILRCVPISNHLYFYWYRQILGQKVEFLVSFYNNEISEKSEIFDDQFSVERPDGSNFTLKIRSTKLEDSAMYFCAIPRGLAGKSSYNEQFFGPGTRLTVL.

The chain carries TRBV19 and TRBJ2-7; D is perhaps TRBD2 (6 bases). Per germline, CDR1 LNHDA and CDR2 SQIVND (reference sequence). The CDR3 has 14 amino acids. V lost 7 bases, J lost 1 base, and 14 bases lay in between. CDR3 region: CASTLRRESYEQYF. CDR3 nucleotide sequence: TGTGCCAGTACCCTCCGGAGGGAATCCTACGAGCAGTACTTC.

This chain links TRBV6-5 with TRBJ1-4; D unclear. The V end lost 1 base, the J end lost 8 bases, and 8 bases lay between the germline ends. CDR3 length: 13 residues. From germline, CDR1 is MNHEY and CDR2 SVGAGI. The CDR3: CASSYFPGEKLFF. Here the CDR3 DNA reads TGTGCCAGCAGTTACTTCCCCGGGGAAAAACTGTTTTTT.

The V call is TRBV15, the J call TRBJ1-1, with 9 bases fitting TRBD1. V lost 3 bases, J lost 4 bases, and 6 bases stayed unmatched. This CDR3 comprises 15 residues. Germline-derived CDR1 and CDR2 are LNHNV and YYDKDF (reference sequence). The CDR3 DNA reads TGTGCCACCAGCAGGGCCGGGACAGGGCGCACTGAAGCTTTCTTT. This codes for CATSRAGTGRTEAFF.